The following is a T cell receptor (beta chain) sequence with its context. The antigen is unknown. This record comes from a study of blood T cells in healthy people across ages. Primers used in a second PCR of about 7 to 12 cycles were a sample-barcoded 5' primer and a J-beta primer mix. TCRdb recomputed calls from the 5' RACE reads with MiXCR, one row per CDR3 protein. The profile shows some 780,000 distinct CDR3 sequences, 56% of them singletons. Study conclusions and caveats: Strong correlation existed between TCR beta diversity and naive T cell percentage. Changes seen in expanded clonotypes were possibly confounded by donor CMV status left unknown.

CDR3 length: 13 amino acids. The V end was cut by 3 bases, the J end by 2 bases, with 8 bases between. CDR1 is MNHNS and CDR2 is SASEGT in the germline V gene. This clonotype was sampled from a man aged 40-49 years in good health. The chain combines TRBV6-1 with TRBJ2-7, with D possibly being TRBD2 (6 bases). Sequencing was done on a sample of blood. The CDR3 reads CASSEEGTYEQYF. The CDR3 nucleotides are TGTGCCAGCAGTGAGGAGGGTACCTACGAGCAGTACTTC.